What follows describes a single TCR beta chain. Its antigen is unidentified. The sample carries other DNA sequences with the same CDR3. The assay was immunoSEQ multiplex PCR, and TCRdb's table has in-frame clones only and misses some. Found here are about 2.3 million clones, about 92% of them singletons; the top ten hold under 0.45%. The sample belongs to a study of shared clonotypes between healthy human individuals. Study-wide points: Rarefaction gave evidence that sorted-subset sequencing remained incomplete despite large depth. Few donors restricted represented genetic and exposure-history diversity.

Trimming stripped 0 bases from V and 6 bases from J, with 10 bases between. Per the germline V gene, CDR1 is SGHRS and CDR2 is YFSETQ. This CDR3 has 14 residues. Donors, without exception, were Caucasian adults residing in Nashville, Tennessee. The study separated CD4+ cells into CD45RA+ naive and CD45RA-negative memory subsets. The sequencing sample was made of naive CD4+ T cells from PBMCs. Subset defined: CD45RA+ positively selected. This TCR derives from a man between 18 and 35 years old in good health. Some clones in this sample may be carry-over from other donors' samples. This sequence joins TRBV5-1 and TRBJ1-5; D ambiguous. The chain's CDR3 is CASSLEGEGQPQHF. In DNA form, the CDR3 reads TGCGCCAGCAGCTTGGAAGGCGAAGGTCAGCCCCAGCATTTT. The full variable domain, its missing parts supplied by reference TRBV5-1 and TRBJ1-5, is KAGVTQTPRYLIKTRGQQVTLSCSPISGHRSVSWYQQTPGQGLQFLFEYFSETQRNKGNFPGRFSGRQFSNSRSEMNVSTLELGDSALYLCASSLEGEGQPQHFGDGTRLSIL.